The sequence of this TCR beta chain was determined in a study of blood T cell repertoires in COVID-19 (TCRdb year 2020). A note on the overall study: Samples covering the acute and convalescent phases of COVID-19 were provided by collaborators in the United States, Italy and Spain. The material from the prospective study consisted of cDNA or gDNA derived from T cells, B-cell-depleted T cells, or PBMCs. The dataset comprised deeply sampled blood TCRbeta repertoires from subjects exposed to, actively infected with, or recovered from COVID-19. The repertoires were released in a freely available public database intended as a resource for research on the immune response to SARS-CoV-2. The samples were drawn from the first 160 participants of the ongoing ImmuneRACE study and from about 1,200 subjects provided by 6 global collaborators. The sample metadata nearly always contained a de-identified subject ID, COVID-19 status, age in years and sex. Where available, HLA class I and class II types were taken from metadata supplied by the sample provider and were not determined by assay-based typing.

The germline V gene gives CDR1 as ENHRY and CDR2 as SYGVKD. Inclusive of the bounding cysteine and phenylalanine, the CDR3 is 16 residues long. The retained sequence is limited to the CDR3, 48 bases, with the frame set at the first base. Trimming takes 6 bases from V and 3 bases from J, and the germline ends sit 18 bases apart. Summary of the overall study and its limitations: The amount of clinical and demographic metadata varied by source and participant and was provided uncurated.

This clone was seen a single time. Its antigen is still unknown. It has no much larger one-base neighbor in the sample; base qualities were not kept. The collaborating institutions used their own protocols to collect whole blood in K2EDTA tubes. Collaborator samples were shipped for TCRbeta analysis as frozen whole blood, isolated PBMCs, or DNA extracted from either sample type. TCRbeta CDR3 regions were amplified from genomic DNA by means of the immunoSEQ Assay, a bias-controlled multiplex PCR. The authors' analysis ran thus. Nucleated cell counts per sample were estimated from amplification of reference gene primers within the assay. To quantify the absolute abundance of each unique TCRbeta CDR3 rearrangement, sequence reads were collapsed and filtered. For each sample, productive Simpson clonality was calculated as the square root of Simpson's diversity index over productive rearrangements. Sourced from immuneACCESS, this table was stored by TCRdb with only in-frame sequences that have V and J called. A share of the clones is absent; for the studies checked, an unresolved V gene accounts for under half, and the remainder has no known explanation. The V and J calls and the clone size are those of that table, but D and trimming were determined from the DNA. The sample includes around 150,000 clones, with 84% observed a single time. Jointly, the top ten make up approximately 9% of the sample.

The source is a woman older than 75 in a cohort sampled during active or convalescent COVID-19. The rearrangement joined TRBV10-3 to TRBJ1-3; TRBD1 is a possible D gene, resting on 6 matching bases. The sample taken for sequencing was peripheral blood. This receptor has the CDR3 CAIRDLRGAGGNTIYF. The bases read TGTGCCATCAGGGATTTGCGGGGGGCTGGTGGAAACACCATATATTTT.